The clone carrying this T cell receptor (beta chain) occurred once. Its antigen is undetermined. This entry comes from a study of OX40 agonist ivuxolimab in advanced cancers. Looking at the study overall: Ivuxolimab was delivered to patients intravenously every 2 weeks at doses spanning 0.01 to 10 mg/kg. Patients enrolled in dose escalation were diagnosed with hepatocellular carcinoma, melanoma, renal cell or head and neck cancer. Eligibility rules accepted prior anti-PD-1, anti-PD-L1 or anti-CTLA-4 therapy, and 40% to 50% had some.

Findings and limits, study-wide: Relative to CD4+ cells, CD8+ T cells on average had more expanded clones.

This table comes from immunoSEQ multiplex PCR, and its TCRdb copy is limited to in-frame clones, with some not included. Among fewer than 85,000 clones listed, around 93% were seen once. V lost 2 bases, J lost 7 bases, and 20 bases lay in between. The CDR3 runs 16 residues. Looked up from germline, CDR1 is SGHNT and CDR2 is YENEEA. The TCR was taken from an adult with an advanced solid tumor such as melanoma, head and neck, liver or kidney cancer. The material was CD4+ or CD8+ T cells sorted from blood, obtained in a trial of the OX40 agonist ivuxolimab. This rearrangement joins TRBV11-3 to TRBJ1-2; no definite D call. The CDR3 region is CASSLKPEQRVSGYTF. CDR3 in DNA: TGTGCCAGCAGCTTAAAACCGGAACAGCGGGTCTCTGGCTACACCTTC.